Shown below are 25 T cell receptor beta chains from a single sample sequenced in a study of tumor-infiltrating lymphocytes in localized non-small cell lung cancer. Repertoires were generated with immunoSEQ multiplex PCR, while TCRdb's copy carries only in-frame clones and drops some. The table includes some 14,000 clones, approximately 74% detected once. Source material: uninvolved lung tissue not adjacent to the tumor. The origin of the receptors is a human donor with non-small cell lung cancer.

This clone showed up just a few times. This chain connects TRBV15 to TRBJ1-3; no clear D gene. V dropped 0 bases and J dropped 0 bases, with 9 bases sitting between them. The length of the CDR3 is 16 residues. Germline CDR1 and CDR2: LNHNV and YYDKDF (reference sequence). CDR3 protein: CATSRDRGSSGNTIYF. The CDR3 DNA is TGTGCCACCAGCAGAGATCGCGGGAGCTCTGGAAACACCATATATTTT.

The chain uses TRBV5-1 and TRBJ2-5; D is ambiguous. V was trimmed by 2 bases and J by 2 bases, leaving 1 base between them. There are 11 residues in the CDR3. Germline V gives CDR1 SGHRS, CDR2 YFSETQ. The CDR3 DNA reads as TGCGCCAGCAGCTTTCAAGAGACCCAGTACTTC. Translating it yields CASSFQETQYF.

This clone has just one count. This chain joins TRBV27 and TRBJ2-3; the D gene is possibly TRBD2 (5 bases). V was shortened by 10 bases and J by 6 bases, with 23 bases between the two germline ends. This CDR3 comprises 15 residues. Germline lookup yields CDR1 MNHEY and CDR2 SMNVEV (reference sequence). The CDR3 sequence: CAIKITSSGMDTQYF. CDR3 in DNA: TGTGCCATCAAAATCACCTCGTCCGGGATGGATACGCAGTATTTT.

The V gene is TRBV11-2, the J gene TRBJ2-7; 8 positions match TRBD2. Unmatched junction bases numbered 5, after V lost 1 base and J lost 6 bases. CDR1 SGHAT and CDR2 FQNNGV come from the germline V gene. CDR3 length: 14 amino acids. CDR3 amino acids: CASSLGTSPGEQYF. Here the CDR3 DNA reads TGTGCCAGCAGCTTAGGGACTAGCCCTGGCGAGCAGTACTTC.

The CDR3, as DNA: TGTGCCAGCAGCCCAATCGACAGGGAAGAGACCCAGTACTTC. This sequence encodes CASSPIDREETQYF. This chain connects TRBV5-4 to TRBJ2-5; 7 bases match TRBD1. Germline assignment: CDR1 SGHNT and CDR2 YYREEE (reference sequence). The CDR3 spans 14 residues. V lost 4 bases and J lost 3; bases outside the gene matches: 6.

CDR3 sequence reads: CASSHRGVGNSPLHF. As DNA, the CDR3 is TGTGCCAGCAGCCACCGGGGGGTAGGTAATTCACCCCTCCACTTT. The chain joins TRBV27 to TRBJ1-6; possible D gene TRBD1, 5 bases. The CDR3 has 15 residues. CDR1 is MNHEY, CDR2 SMNVEV, per germline (reference sequence). The V end was cut by 6 bases, the J end by 6 bases, with 15 bases between.

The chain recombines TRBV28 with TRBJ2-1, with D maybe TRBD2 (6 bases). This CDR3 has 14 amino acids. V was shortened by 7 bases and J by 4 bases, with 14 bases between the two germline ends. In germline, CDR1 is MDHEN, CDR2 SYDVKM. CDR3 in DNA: TGTGCCAGCATGGTGGCGGGGTCTTACAATGAGCAGTTCTTC. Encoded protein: CASMVAGSYNEQFF.

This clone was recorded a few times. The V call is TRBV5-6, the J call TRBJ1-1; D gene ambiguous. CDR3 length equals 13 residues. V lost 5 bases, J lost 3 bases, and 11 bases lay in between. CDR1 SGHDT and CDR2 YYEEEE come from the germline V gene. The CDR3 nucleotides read TGTGCCAGCAGGGGGAGAGGATACACTGAAGCTTTCTTT. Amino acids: CASRGRGYTEAFF.

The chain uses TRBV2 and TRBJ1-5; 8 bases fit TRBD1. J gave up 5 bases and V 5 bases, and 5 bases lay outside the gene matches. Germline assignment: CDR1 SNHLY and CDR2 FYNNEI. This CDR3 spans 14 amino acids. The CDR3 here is CASSFDRGYQPQHF. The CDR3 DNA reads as TGTGCCAGCAGTTTCGACAGGGGCTATCAGCCCCAGCATTTT.

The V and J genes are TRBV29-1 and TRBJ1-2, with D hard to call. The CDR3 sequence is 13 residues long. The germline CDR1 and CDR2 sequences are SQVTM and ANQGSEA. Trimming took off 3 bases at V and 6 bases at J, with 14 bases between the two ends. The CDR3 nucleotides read TGCAGCGTTGATCCACAGCAAGAGGATGGCTACACCTTC. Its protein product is CSVDPQQEDGYTF.

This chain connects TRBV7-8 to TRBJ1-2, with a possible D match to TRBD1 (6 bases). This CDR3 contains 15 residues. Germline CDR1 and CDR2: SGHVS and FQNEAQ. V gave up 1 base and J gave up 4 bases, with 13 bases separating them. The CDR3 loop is CASSLVRGGGYGYTF. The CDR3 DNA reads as TGTGCCAGCAGCTTAGTGAGGGGAGGGGGCTATGGCTACACCTTC.

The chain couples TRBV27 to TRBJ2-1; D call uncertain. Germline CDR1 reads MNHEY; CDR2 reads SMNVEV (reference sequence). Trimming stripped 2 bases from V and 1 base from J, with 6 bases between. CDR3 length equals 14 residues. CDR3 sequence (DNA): TGTGCCAGCAGTTTAGCTCATTCCTACAATGAGCAGTTCTTC. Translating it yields CASSLAHSYNEQFF.

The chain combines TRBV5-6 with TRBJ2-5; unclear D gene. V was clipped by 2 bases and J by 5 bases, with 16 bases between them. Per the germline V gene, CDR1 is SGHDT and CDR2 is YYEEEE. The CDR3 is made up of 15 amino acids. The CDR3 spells CASSFYGRGDETQYF. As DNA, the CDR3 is TGTGCCAGCAGCTTTTACGGGCGCGGAGACGAGACCCAGTACTTC. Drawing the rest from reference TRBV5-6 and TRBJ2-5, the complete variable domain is DAGVTQSPTHLIKTRGQQVTLRCSPKSGHDTVSWYQQALGQGPQFIFQYYEEEERQRGNFPDRFSGHQFPNYSSELNVNALLLGDSALYLCASSFYGRGDETQYFGPGTRLLVL.

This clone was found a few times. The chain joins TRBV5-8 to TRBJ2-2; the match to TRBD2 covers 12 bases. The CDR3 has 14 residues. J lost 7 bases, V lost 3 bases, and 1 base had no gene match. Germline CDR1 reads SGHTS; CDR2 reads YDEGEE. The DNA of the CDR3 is TGTGCCAGCAGCTCGACTAGCGGGAGCGGGGAGCTGTTTTTT. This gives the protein CASSSTSGSGELFF.

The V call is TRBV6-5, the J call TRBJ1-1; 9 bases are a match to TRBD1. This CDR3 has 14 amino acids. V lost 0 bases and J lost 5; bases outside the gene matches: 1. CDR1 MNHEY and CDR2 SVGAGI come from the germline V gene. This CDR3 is CASSYSTGGTEAFF. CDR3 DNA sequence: TGTGCCAGCAGTTACTCGACAGGGGGGACTGAAGCTTTCTTT.

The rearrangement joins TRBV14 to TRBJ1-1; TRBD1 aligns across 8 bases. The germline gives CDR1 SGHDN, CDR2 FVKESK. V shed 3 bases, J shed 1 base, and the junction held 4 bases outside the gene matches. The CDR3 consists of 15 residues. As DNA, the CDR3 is TGTGCCAGCAGCCATCGGGACAGGCAGAACACTGAAGCTTTCTTT. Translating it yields CASSHRDRQNTEAFF.

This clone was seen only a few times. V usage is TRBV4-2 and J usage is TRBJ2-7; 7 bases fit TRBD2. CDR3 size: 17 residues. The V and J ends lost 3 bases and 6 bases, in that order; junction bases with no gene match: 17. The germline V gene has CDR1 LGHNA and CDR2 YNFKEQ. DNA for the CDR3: TGTGCCAGCAGCCAGAAGATAGGGGAGGCGGGAGCGCGCGAGCAGTACTTC. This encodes CASSQKIGEAGAREQYF.

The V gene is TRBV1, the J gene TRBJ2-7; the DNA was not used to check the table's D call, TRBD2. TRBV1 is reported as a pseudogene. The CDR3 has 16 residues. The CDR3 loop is CTSSPLLAGGPYEQYF. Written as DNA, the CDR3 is TGCACCAGCAGTCCGCTACTAGCGGGAGGTCCCTACGAGCAGTACTTC.

The CDR3 bases are TGTGCCAGCAGGCGGGGGCAAGAGACCCAGTACTTC. Protein: CASRRGQETQYF. The chain recombines TRBV27 with TRBJ2-5; 7 bases match TRBD2. Looked up from germline, CDR1 is MNHEY and CDR2 is SMNVEV (reference sequence). The CDR3 is 12 amino acids. Trimming at V came to 6 bases and at J to 2 bases, leaving 0 bases not matched to a gene.

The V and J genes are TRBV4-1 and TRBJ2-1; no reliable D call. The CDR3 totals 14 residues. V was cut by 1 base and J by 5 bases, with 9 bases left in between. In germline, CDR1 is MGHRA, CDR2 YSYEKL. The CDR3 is CASSQVRSHNEQFF. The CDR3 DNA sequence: TGCGCCAGCAGCCAAGTAAGGTCCCACAATGAGCAGTTCTTC.

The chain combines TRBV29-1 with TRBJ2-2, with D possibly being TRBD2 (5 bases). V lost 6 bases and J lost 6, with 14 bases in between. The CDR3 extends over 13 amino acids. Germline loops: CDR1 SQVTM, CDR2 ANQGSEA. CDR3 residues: CSVAVPPAGELFF. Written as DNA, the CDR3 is TGCAGCGTAGCGGTCCCTCCGGCCGGGGAGCTGTTTTTT.

The CDR3 reads CASSFSQRGGGEQYF. The CDR3, as DNA: TGTGCCAGCTCCTTTAGTCAGCGGGGGGGCGGCGAGCAGTACTTC. This chain uses TRBV6-5 with TRBJ2-7, with 10 bases fitting TRBD2. Per germline, CDR1 MNHEY and CDR2 SVGAGI. The length of the CDR3 is 15 residues. Trimming removed 8 bases from V and 6 bases from J; junction bases left unmatched: 13.

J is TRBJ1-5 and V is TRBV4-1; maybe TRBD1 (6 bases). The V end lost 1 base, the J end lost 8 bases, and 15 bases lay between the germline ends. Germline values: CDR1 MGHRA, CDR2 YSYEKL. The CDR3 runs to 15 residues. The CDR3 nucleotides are TGCGCCAGCAGCCAAGGTGGCCAGGGGTACGAGCCCCAGCATTTT. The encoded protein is CASSQGGQGYEPQHF.

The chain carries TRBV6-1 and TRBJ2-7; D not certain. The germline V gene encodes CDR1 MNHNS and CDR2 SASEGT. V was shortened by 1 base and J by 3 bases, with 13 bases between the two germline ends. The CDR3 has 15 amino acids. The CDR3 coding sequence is TGTGCCAGCAGTGAAGGAGTGTCATTGAGCTACGAGCAGTACTTC. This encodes CASSEGVSLSYEQYF.

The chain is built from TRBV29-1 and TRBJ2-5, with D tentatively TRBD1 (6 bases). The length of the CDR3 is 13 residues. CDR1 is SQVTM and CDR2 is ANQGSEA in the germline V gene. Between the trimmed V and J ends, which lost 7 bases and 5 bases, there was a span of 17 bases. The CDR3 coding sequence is TGCAGCGCCAAACTAACAGGGAAGGAGACCCAGTACTTC. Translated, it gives CSAKLTGKETQYF.